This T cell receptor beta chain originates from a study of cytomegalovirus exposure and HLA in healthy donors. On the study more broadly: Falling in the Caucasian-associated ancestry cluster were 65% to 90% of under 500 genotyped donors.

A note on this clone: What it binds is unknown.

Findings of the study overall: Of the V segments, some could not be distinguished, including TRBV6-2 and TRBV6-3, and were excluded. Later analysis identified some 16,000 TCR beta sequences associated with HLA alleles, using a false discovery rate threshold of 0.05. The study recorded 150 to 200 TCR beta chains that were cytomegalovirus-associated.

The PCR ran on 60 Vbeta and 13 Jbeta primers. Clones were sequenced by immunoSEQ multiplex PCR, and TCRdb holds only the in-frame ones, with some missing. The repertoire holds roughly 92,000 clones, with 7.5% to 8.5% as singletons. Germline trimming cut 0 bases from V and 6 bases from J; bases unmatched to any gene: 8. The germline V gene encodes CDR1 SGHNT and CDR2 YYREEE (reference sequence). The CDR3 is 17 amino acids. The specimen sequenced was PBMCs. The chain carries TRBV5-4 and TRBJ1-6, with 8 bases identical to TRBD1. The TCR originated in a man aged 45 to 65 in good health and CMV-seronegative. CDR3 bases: TGTGCCAGCAGCTTGGCTCGACAGGGGATCGGTAATTCACCCCTCCACTTT. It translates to CASSLARQGIGNSPLHF.